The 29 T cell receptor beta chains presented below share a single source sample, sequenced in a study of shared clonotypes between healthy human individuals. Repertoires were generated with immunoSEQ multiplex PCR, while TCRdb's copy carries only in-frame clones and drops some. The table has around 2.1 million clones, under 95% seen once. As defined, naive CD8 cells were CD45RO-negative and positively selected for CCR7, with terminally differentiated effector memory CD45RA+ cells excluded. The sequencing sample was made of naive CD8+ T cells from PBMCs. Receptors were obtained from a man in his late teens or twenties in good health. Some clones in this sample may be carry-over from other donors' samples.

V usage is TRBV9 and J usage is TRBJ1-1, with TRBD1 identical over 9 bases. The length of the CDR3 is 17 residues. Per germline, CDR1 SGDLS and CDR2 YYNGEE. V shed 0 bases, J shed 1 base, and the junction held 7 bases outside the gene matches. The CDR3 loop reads CASSVGLRTGANTEAFF. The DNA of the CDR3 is TGTGCCAGCAGCGTAGGACTAAGGACAGGGGCGAACACTGAAGCTTTCTTT.

CDR3 DNA sequence: TGCGCCAGCAGCCAAGACGGAAAGGGGGCTGAAAAACTGTTTTTT. Its translation: CASSQDGKGAEKLFF. The V and J genes are TRBV4-1 and TRBJ1-4; TRBD1 aligns across 7 bases. The CDR3 spans 15 residues. V shed 0 bases and J 7 bases; nucleotides not matched to a gene: 5. Germline CDR1 is MGHRA and CDR2 is YSYEKL.

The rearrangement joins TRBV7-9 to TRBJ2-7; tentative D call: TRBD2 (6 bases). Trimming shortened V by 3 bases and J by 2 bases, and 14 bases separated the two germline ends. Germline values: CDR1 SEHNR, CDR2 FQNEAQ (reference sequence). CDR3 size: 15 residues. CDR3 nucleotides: TGTGCCAGCAGCTTCGGGGGAGCGTCCCCCTACGAGCAGTACTTC. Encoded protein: CASSFGGASPYEQYF.

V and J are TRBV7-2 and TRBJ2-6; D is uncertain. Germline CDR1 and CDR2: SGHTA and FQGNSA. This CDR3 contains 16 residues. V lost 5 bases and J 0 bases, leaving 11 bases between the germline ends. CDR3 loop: CASSPLGISGANVLTF. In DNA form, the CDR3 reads TGTGCCAGCAGCCCCCTGGGCATCTCTGGGGCCAACGTCCTGACTTTC.

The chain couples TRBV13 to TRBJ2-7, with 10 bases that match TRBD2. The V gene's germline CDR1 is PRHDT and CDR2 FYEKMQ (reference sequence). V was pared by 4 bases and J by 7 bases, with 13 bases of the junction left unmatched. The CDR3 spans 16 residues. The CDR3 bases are TGTGCCAGCAGCTGGGGGACTAGCGCCCCCATAGAAGAGCAGTACTTC. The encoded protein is CASSWGTSAPIEEQYF.

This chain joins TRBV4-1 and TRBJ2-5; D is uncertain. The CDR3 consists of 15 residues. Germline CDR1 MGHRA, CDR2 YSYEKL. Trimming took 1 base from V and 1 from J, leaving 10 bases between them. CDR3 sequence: CASSQVAATQETQYF. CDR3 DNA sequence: TGCGCCAGCAGCCAAGTCGCAGCGACCCAAGAGACCCAGTACTTC.

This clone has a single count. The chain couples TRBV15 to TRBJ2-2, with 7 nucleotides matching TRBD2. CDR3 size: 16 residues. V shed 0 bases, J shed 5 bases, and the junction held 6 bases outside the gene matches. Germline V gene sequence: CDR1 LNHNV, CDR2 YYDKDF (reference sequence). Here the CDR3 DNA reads TGTGCCACCAGCAGAGATCGGGCGGGAGAGACCGGGGAGCTGTTTTTT. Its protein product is CATSRDRAGETGELFF.

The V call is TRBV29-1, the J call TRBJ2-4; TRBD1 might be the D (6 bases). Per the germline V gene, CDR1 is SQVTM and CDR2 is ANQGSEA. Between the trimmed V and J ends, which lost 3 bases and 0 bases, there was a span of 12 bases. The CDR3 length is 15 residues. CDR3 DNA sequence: TGCAGCGTTGAGGTCACAGGGAAAGCCAAAAACATTCAGTACTTC. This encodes CSVEVTGKAKNIQYF.

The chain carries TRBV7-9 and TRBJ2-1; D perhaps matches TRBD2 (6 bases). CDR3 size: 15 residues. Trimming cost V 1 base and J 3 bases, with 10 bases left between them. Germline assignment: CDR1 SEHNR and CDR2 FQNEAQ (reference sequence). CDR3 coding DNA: TGTGCCAGCAGCTTAGGACGGGAGCTCTACAATGAGCAGTTCTTC. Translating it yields CASSLGRELYNEQFF.

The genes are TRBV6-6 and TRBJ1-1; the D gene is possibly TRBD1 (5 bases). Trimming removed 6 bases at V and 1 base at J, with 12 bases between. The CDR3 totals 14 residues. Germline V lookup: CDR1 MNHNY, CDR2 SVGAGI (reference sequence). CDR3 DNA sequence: TGTGCCAGCAGCCACCAGGGCCCGAACACTGAAGCTTTCTTT. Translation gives CASSHQGPNTEAFF.

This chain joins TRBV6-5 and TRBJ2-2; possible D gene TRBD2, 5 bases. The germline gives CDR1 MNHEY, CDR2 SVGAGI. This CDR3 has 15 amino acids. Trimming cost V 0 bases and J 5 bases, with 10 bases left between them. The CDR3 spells CASSYSPTGTGELFF. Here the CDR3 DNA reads TGTGCCAGCAGTTACTCTCCGACGGGAACCGGGGAGCTGTTTTTT.

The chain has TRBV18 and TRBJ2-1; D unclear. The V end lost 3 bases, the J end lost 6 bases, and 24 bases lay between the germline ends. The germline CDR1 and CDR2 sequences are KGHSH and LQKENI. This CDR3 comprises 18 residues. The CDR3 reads CASSPTFGLRNPFNEQFF. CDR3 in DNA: TGTGCCAGCTCACCCACGTTCGGGCTAAGAAATCCCTTCAATGAGCAGTTCTTC.

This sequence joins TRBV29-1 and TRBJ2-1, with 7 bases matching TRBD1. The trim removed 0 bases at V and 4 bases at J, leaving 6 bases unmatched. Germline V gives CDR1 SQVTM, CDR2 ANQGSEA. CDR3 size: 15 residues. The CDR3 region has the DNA TGCAGCGTTGAAGAAAGGGGGCCAGGATACAATGAGCAGTTCTTC. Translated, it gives CSVEERGPGYNEQFF.

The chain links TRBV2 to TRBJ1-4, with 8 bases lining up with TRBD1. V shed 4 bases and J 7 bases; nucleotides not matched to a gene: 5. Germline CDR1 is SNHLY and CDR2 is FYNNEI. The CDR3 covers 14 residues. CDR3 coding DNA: TGTGCCAGCAGTGGGACAGGGATTGGTGAAAAACTGTTTTTT. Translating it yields CASSGTGIGEKLFF.

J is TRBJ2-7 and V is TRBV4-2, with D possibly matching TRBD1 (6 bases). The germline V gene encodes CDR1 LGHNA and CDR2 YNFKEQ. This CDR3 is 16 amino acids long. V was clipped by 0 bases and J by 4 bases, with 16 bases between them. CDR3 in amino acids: CASSQDGNRVGYEQYF. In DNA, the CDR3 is TGTGCCAGCAGCCAAGATGGGAACAGGGTGGGTTACGAGCAGTACTTC.

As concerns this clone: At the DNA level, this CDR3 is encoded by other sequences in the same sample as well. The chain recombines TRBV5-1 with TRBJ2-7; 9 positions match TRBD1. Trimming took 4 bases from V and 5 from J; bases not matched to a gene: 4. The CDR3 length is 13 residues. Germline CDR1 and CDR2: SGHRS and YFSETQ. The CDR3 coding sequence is TGCGCCAGCAGCCTGGGACAGGGTAACGAGCAGTACTTC. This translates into CASSLGQGNEQYF.

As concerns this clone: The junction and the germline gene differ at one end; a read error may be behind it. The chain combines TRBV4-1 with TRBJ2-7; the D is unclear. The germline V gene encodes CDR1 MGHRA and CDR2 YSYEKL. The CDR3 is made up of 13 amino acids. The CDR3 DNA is TGCGCCAGCAGCCAAGCCCCCCTATACGAGCAATACTTC. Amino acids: CASSQAPLYEQYF.

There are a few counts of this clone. CDR3 sequence: CAWGRDTTTEAFF. The CDR3 coding sequence is TGTGCCTGGGGCCGGGACACTACCACTGAAGCTTTCTTT. The chain couples TRBV30 to TRBJ1-1; a possible D gene is TRBD1 (6 bases). With 5 bases removed from V and 4 bases from J, the gap between germline ends came to 14 bases. Germline-derived CDR1 and CDR2 are GTSNPN and SVGIG (reference sequence). The CDR3 is made up of 13 amino acids.

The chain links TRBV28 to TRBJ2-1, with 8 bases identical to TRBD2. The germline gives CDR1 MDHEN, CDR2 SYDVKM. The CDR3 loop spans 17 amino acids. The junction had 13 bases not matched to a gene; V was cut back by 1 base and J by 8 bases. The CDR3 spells CASSLSGLVFSGHEQFF. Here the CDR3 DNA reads TGTGCCAGCAGTTTATCGGGACTAGTTTTTTCCGGTCATGAGCAGTTCTTC.

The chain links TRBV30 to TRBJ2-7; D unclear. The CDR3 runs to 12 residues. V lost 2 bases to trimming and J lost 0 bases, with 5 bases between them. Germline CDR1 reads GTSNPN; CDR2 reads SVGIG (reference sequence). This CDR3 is CAWSSRSYEQYF. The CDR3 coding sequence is TGTGCCTGGAGTTCCCGCTCCTACGAGCAGTACTTC.

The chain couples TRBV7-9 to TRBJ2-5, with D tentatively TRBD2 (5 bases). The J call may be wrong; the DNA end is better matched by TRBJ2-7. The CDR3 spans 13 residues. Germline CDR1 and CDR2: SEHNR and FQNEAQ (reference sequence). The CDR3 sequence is CASSPGSPHEQYF. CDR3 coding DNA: TGTGCCAGCAGCCCGGGGAGCCCCCACGAGCAGTACTTC.

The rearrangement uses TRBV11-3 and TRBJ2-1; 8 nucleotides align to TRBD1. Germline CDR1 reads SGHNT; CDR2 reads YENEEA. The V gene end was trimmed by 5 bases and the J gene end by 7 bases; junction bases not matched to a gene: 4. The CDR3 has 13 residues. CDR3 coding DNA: TGTGCCAGCAGCCCAGGGGGCGCGAATGAGCAGTTCTTC. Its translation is CASSPGGANEQFF.

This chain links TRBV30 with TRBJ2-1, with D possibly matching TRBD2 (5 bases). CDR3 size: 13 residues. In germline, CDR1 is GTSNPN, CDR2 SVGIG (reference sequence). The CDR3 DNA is TGTAGCGGAGGTCCCCCTTCCTACAATGAGCAGTTCTTC. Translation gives CSGGPPSYNEQFF.

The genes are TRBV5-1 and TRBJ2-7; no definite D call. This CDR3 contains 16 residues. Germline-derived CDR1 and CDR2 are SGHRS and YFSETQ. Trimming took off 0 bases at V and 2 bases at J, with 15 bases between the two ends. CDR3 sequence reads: CASSLGIGSAAYEQYF. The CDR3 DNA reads TGCGCCAGCAGCTTGGGAATCGGATCAGCCGCCTACGAGCAGTACTTC.

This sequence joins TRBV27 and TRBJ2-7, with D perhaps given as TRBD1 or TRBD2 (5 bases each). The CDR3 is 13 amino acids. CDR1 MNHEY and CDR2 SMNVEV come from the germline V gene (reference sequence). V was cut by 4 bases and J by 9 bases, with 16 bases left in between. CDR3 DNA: TGTGCCAGCAGTTCATGGGACGGCCCCGGGCAGTACTTC. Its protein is CASSSWDGPGQYF.

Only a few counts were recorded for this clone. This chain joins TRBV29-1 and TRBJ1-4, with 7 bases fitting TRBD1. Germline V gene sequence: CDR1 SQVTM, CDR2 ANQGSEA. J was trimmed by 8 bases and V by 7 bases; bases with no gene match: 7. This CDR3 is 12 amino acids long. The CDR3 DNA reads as TGCAGCGCTCTGGGACAGCCAGAAAAACTGTTTTTT. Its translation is CSALGQPEKLFF.

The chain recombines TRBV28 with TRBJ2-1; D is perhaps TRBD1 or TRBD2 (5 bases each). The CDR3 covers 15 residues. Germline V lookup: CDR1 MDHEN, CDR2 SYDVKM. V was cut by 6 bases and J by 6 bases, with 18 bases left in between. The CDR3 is CASSHGIVGTNEQFF. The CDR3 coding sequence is TGTGCCAGCAGCCACGGGATTGTAGGGACCAATGAGCAGTTCTTC.

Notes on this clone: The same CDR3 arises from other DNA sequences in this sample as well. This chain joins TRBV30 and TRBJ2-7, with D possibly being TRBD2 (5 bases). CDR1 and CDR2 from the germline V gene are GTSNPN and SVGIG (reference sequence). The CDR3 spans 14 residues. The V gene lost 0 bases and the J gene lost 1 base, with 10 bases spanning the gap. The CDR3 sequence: CAWSVVRDSYEQYF. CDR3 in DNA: TGTGCCTGGAGTGTGGTACGGGATTCCTACGAGCAGTACTTC.

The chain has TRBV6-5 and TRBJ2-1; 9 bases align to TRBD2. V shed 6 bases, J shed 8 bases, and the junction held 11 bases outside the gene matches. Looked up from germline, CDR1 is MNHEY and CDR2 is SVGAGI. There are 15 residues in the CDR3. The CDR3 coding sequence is TGTGCCAGCAGCCTCGGACTAGCGCGTAGGCATGAGCAGTTCTTC. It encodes CASSLGLARRHEQFF.